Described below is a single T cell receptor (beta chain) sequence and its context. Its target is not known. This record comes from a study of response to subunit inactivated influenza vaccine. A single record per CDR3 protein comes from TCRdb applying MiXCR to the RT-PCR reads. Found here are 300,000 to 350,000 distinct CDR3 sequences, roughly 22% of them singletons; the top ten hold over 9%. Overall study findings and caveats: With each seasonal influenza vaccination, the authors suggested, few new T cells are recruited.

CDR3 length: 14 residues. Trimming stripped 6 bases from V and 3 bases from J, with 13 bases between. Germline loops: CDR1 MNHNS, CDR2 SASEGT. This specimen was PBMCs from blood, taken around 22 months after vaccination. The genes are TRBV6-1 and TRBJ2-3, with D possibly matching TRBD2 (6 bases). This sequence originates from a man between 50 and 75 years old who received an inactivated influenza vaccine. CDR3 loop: CASRKLAWTDTQYF. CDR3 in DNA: TGTGCCAGCAGGAAACTAGCCTGGACAGATACGCAGTATTTT.